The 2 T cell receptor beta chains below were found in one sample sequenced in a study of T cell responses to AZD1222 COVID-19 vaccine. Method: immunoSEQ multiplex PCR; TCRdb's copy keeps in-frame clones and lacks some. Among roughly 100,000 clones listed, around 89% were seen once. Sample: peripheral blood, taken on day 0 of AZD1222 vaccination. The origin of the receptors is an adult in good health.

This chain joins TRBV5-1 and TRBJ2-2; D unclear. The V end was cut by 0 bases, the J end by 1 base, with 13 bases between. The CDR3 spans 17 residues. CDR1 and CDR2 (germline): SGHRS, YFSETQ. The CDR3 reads CASSLGSFEQNTGELFF. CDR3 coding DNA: TGCGCCAGCAGCTTGGGAAGCTTCGAACAGAACACCGGGGAGCTGTTTTTT.

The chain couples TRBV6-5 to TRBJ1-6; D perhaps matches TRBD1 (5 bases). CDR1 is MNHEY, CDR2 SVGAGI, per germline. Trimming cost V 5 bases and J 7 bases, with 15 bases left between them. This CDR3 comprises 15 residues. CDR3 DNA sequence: TGTGCCAGCAGTCCACCCAGCAGGGTGAATTCACCCCTCCACTTT. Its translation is CASSPPSRVNSPLHF.